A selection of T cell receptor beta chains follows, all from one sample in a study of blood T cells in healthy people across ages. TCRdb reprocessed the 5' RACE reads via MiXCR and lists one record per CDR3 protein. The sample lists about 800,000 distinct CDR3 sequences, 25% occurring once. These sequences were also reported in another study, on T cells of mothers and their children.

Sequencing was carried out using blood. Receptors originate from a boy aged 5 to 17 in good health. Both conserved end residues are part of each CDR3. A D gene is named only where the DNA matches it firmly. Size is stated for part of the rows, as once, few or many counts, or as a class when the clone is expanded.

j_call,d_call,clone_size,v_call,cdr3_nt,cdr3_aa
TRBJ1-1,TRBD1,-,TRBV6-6,TGTGCCAGCAATAACTACAGGGGGGTGAACACTGAAGCTTTCTTT,CASNNYRGVNTEAFF
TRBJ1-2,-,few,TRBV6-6,TGTGCCAGCAGCCTTCTAAGTCGGGGGCAGGAAGGCTACACCTTC,CASSLLSRGQEGYTF
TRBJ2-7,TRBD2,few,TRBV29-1,TGCAGCGTTAGCGGGGACCCGAGCGAGCAGTACTTC,CSVSGDPSEQYF
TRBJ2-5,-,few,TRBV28,TGTGCCAGCAAAAAAAGGGTGGACGGCCACCAAGAGACCCAGTACTTC,CASKKRVDGHQETQYF
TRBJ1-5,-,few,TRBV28,TGTGCCAGCCGCACCGAGGGAGGGGGCAATCAGCCCCAGCATTTT,CASRTEGGGNQPQHF
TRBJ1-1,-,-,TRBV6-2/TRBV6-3,TGTGCCAGCACAGAAGGGGGACGGAACACTGAAGCTTTCTTT,CASTEGGRNTEAFF
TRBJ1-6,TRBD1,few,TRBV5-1,TGCGCCAGCAGTTCGACAGGGACTAGCTCCTATAATTCACCCCTCCACTTT,CASSSTGTSSYNSPLHF
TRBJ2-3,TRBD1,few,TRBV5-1,TGCGCCAGCAGCCCGGGACAGGGGGCCACAGATACGCAGTATTTT,CASSPGQGATDTQYF
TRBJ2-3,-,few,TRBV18,TGTGCCAGCTCACCACGGGCGGCGGCGAGCACAGATACGCAGTATTTT,CASSPRAAASTDTQYF
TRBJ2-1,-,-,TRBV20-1,TGCAGTCCGACCCCACTAGGGGAGGCGGGCGAGCAGTTCTTC,CSPTPLGEAGEQFF
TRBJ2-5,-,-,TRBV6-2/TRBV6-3,TGTGCCAGCAGTTACCCCAGGGACACCATACAAGAGACCCAGTACTTC,CASSYPRDTIQETQYF
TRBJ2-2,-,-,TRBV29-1,TGCAGCGGTCGGGCGGACAGTGACGGGGAGCTGTTTTTT,CSGRADSDGELFF
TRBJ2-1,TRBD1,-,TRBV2,TGTGCCAGCAGCCAGAGACGACAGGGTAGCTCCTACAATGAGCAGTTCTTC,CASSQRRQGSSYNEQFF
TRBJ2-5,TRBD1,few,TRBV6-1,TGTGCCAGCAGTGGGACGACAGGGGGCCGGGAGACCCAGTACTTC,CASSGTTGGRETQYF
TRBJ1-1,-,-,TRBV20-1,TGCAGTGCTAGAGATCTCGCTATGGACAGCTGGACCACTGAAGCTTTCTTT,CSARDLAMDSWTTEAFF
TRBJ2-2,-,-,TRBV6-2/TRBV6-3,TGTGCCAGCAGCCTCACGGGACGGAAGAACACCGGGGAGCTGTTTTTT,CASSLTGRKNTGELFF
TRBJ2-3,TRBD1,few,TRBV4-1,TGCGCCAGCAGCCAAGAGGACAGGGGCACAGATACGCAGTATTTT,CASSQEDRGTDTQYF
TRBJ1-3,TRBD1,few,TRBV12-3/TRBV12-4,TGTGCCAGCATAGGCGGACAGGGTGGCTCTGGAAACACCATATATTTT,CASIGGQGGSGNTIYF
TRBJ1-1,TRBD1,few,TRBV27,TGTGCCACGGGACAGAGAAACACTGAAGCTTTCTTT,CATGQRNTEAFF
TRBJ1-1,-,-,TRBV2,TGTGCCAGCAGTGTAGCCCCTTTACTAAGCGAAGAATACACTGAAGCTTTCTTT,CASSVAPLLSEEYTEAFF
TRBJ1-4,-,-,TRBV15,TGTGCCACCAGCAGAGATGAAAAACTGTTTTTT,CATSRDEKLFF
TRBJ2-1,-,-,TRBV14,TGTGCCAGCAGCTATTGGGAGGCCCATGAGCAGTTCTTC,CASSYWEAHEQFF
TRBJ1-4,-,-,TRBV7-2,TGTGCCAGCAGCTCCAGGGGCGGGGATGAAAAACTGTTTTTT,CASSSRGGDEKLFF
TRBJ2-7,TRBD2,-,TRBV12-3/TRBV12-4,TGTGCCAGCAGTTTAGGGTCCCAGCGGGGATTCTCCTACGAGCAGTACTTC,CASSLGSQRGFSYEQYF
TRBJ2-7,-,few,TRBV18,TGTGCCAGCTCACCACGGGACATCCCCTACGAGCAGTACTTC,CASSPRDIPYEQYF
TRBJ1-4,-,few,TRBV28,TGTGCCAGCAGACCCCTAAGGGGTGCAACTAATGAAAAACTGTTTTTT,CASRPLRGATNEKLFF
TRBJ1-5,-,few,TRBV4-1,TGCGCCAGCAGTCTCGACACGGTTAATCAGCCCCAGCATTTT,CASSLDTVNQPQHF
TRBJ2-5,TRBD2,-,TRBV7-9,TGTGCCAGCAGCCCCTGGGCGGGGGGTTTGGAGACCCAGTACTTC,CASSPWAGGLETQYF
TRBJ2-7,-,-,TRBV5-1,TGCGCCAGCAGCTTGAGGACTCCCGGACCCTACGAGCAGTACTTC,CASSLRTPGPYEQYF
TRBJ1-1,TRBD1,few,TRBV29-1,TGCAGCGTTGAAGGGGACAGCGATACTGAAGCTTTCTTT,CSVEGDSDTEAFF
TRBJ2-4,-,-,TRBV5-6,TGTGCCAGCAGCGTTCAGGGAACCAAAAACATTCAGTACTTC,CASSVQGTKNIQYF
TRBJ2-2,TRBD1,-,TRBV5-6,TGTGCCAGCAGCGATGGGGACAGGGACACCGGGGAGCTGTTTTTT,CASSDGDRDTGELFF
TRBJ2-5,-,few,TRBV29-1,TGCAGCGTTGAAGATCGCGGTAGCAGGCAAGAGACCCAGTACTTC,CSVEDRGSRQETQYF
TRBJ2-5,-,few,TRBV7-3,TGTGCCAGCAGCTTAGGTGGACCGACGCCATTTGGTGAGCAGTACTTC,CASSLGGPTPFGEQYF
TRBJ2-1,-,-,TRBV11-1,TGTGCCAGCAGCTTAGCGCGGGCGGGATCCTACAATGAGCAGTTCTTC,CASSLARAGSYNEQFF
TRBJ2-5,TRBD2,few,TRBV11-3,TGTGCCAGCAGCCATAGGACTAGCGGGAGTCGGGAGACCCAGTACTTC,CASSHRTSGSRETQYF
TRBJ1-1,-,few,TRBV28,TGTGCCAGCAGTTCCTCGGGGGTGGTCACTGAAGCTTTCTTT,CASSSSGVVTEAFF
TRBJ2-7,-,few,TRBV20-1,TGCAGTGCTAGTATTGTGGAGAGAGGCTACGAGCAGTACTTC,CSASIVERGYEQYF
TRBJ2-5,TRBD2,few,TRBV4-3,TGCGCCAGCAGCCAAGATAGCGGGAGGGTACAAGAGACCCAGTACTTC,CASSQDSGRVQETQYF
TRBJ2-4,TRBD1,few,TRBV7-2,TGTGCCAGCAGCTTAGCCTCTGGGACAGGGGTAAACATTCAGTACTTC,CASSLASGTGVNIQYF
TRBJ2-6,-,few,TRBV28,TGTGCCAGCAGTGTGAGGGGCCCTGGGGCCAACGTCCTGACTTTC,CASSVRGPGANVLTF
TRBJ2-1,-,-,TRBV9,TGTGCCAGCAGCCCGGGTGCTACGGTCACGAATGAGCAGTTCTTC,CASSPGATVTNEQFF
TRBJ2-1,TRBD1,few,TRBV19,TGTGCCAGTAGTTCGGACAGGATCGGCAATGAGCAGTTCTTC,CASSSDRIGNEQFF
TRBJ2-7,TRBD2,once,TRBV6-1,TGTGCCAGCAGTGCTTCCCCGGGACTAGCTCGTTACGAGCAGTACTTC,CASSASPGLARYEQYF
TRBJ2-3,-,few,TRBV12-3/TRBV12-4,TGTGCCAGCAGGCCCCGGGGTCTGCGGGCAGATACGCAGTATTTT,CASRPRGLRADTQYF
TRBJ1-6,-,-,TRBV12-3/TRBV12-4,TGTGCCAGCAGTTTAGAGCAGGGGTCACCCCTCCACTTT,CASSLEQGSPLHF
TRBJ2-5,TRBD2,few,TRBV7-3,TGTGCCAGCAGCTTAATTTCCGGGGGGAACCAAGAGACCCAGTACTTC,CASSLISGGNQETQYF
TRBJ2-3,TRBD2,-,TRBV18,TGTGCCAGCTCAACTAGCGGGATCAACTCAGGAGATACGCAGTATTTT,CASSTSGINSGDTQYF
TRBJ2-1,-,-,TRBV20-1,TGCAGTGCTAGAGACGGGCCCAGCTCCTACAATGAGCAGTTCTTC,CSARDGPSSYNEQFF
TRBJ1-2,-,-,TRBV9,TGTGCCAGCAGCGTAGAGACAGATTATGGCTACACCTTC,CASSVETDYGYTF
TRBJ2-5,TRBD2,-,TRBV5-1,TGCGCCAGCAGCTTGGGCTCGGGGGGGACGATACAAGAGACCCAGTACTTC,CASSLGSGGTIQETQYF
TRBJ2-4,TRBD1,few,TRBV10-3,TGTGCCATCAGTGAGTCGACAGGGGTAGGGGAAAACATTCAGTACTTC,CAISESTGVGENIQYF
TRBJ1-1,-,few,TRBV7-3,TGTGCCAGCAGCTTAACCCAACCAGGGTTGAACACTGAAGCTTTCTTT,CASSLTQPGLNTEAFF
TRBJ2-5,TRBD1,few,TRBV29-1,TGCAGCGTTGAAGCCGGGACAGGCCCGCCGGAGACCCAGTACTTC,CSVEAGTGPPETQYF
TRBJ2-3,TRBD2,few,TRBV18,TGTGCCAGCTCCGAAGCGAGACTAGCGGGAGGAGATACGCAGTATTTT,CASSEARLAGGDTQYF
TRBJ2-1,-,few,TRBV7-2,TGTGCCAGCAGCTTAGGACTAGGAGGTTCCTACAATGAGCAGTTCTTC,CASSLGLGGSYNEQFF
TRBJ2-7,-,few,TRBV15,TGTGCCACCAGCAGATACCGGGACAACCGTTACGAGCAGTACTTC,CATSRYRDNRYEQYF
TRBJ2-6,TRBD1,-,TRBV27,TGTGCCAGCAGCCCAAGGGGGCCCGGGGCCAACGTCCTGACTTTC,CASSPRGPGANVLTF
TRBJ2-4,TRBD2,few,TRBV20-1,TGCAGTGCTAGAGATGGCGGCGGGAGGGCCGGTTTCATTCAGTACTTC,CSARDGGGRAGFIQYF
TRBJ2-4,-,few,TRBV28,TGTGCCAGCAGTTTATTAGTCGGGGATCGAGCCAAAAACATTCAGTACTTC,CASSLLVGDRAKNIQYF